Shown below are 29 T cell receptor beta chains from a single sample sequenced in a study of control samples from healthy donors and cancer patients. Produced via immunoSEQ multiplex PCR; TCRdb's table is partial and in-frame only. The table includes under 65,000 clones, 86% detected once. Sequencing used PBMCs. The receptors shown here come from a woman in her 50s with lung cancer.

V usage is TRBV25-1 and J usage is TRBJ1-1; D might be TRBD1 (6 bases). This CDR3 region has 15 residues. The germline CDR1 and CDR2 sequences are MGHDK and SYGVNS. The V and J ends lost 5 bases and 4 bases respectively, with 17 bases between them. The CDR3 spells CASSRGRTGSTEAFF. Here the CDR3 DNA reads TGTGCCAGCAGTAGAGGCCGTACAGGGAGCACTGAAGCTTTCTTT.

Here the CDR3 reads CASSSDGGSTEAFF. CDR3 sequence (DNA): TGTGCCAGCAGCTCCGACGGGGGTTCCACTGAAGCTTTCTTT. The chain recombines TRBV7-2 with TRBJ1-1; maybe TRBD1 (5 bases). CDR3 length: 14 residues. Germline lookup yields CDR1 SGHTA and CDR2 FQGNSA. V was cut by 4 bases and J by 4 bases, with 13 bases left in between.

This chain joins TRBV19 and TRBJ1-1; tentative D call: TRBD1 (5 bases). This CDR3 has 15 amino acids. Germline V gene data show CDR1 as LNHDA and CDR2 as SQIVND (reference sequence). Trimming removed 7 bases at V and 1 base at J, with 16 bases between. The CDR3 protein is CASTQIGTANTEAFF. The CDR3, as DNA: TGTGCCAGTACACAAATCGGGACCGCGAACACTGAAGCTTTCTTT.

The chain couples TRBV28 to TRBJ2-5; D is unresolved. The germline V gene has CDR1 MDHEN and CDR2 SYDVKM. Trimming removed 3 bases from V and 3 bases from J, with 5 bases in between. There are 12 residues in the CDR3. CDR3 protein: CASSLYKETQYF. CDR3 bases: TGTGCCAGCAGTTTGTATAAAGAGACCCAGTACTTC.

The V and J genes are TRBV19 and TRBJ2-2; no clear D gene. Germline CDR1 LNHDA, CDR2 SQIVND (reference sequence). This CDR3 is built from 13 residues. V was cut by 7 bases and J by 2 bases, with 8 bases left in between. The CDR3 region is CASIGRNTGELFF. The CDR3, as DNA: TGTGCCAGTATTGGCAGAAACACCGGGGAGCTGTTTTTT.

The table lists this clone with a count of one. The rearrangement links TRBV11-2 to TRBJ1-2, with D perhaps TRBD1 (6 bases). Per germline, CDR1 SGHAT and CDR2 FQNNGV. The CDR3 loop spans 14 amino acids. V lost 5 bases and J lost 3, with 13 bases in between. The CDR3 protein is CASSHNKGDYGYTF. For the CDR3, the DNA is TGTGCCAGCAGCCATAATAAGGGGGACTATGGCTACACCTTC.

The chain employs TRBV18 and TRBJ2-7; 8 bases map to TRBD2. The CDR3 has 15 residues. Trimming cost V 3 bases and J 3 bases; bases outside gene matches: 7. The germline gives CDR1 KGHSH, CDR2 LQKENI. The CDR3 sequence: CASSPGGAEGYEQYF. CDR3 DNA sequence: TGTGCCAGCTCACCCGGGGGGGCCGAAGGCTACGAGCAGTACTTC.

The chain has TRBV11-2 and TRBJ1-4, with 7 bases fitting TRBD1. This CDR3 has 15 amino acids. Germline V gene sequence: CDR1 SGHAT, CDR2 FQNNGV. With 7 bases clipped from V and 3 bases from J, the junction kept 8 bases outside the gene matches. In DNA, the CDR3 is TGTGCCAGCACCAAAACCGGGACAGCTAATGAAAAACTGTTTTTT. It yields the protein CASTKTGTANEKLFF.

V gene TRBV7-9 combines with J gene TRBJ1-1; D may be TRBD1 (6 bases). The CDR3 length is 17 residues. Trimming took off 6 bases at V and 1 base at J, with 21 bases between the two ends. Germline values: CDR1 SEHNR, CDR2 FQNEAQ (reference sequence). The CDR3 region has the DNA TGTGCCAGCAGTACAACATCGGCAGGGGCGGGGAACACTGAAGCTTTCTTT. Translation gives CASSTTSAGAGNTEAFF.

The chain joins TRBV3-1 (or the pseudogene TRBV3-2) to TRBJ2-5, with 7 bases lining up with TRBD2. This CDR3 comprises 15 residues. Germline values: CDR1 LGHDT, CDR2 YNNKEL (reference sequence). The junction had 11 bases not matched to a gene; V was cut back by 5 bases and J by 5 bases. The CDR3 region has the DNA TGTGCCAGCAGCACGAGGACTAGTAACCGGGAGACCCAGTACTTC. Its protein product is CASSTRTSNRETQYF.

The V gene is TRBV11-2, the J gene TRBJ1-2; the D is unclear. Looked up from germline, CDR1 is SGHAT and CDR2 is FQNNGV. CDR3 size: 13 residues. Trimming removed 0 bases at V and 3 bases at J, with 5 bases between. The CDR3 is CASSLDPDYGYTF. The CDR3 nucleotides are TGTGCCAGCAGCTTAGATCCGGACTATGGCTACACCTTC.

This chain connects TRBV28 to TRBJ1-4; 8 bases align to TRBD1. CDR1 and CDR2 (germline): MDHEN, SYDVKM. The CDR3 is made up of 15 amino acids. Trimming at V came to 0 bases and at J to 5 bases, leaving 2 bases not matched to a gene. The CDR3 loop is CASSLWRTGNEKLFF. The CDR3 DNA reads TGTGCCAGCAGTTTATGGAGGACAGGGAATGAAAAACTGTTTTTT. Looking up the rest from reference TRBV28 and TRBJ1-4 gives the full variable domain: DVKVTQSSRYLVKRTGEKVFLECVQDMDHENMFWYRQDPGLGLRLIYFSYDVKMKEKGDIPEGYSVSREKKERFSLILESASTNQTSMYLCASSLWRTGNEKLFFGSGTQLSVL.

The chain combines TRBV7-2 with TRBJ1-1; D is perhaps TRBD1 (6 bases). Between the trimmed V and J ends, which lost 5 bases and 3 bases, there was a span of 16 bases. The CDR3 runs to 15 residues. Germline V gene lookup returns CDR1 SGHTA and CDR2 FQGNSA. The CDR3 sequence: CASSLSGGADTEAFF. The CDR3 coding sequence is TGTGCCAGCAGCCTCAGCGGGGGGGCGGACACTGAAGCTTTCTTT.

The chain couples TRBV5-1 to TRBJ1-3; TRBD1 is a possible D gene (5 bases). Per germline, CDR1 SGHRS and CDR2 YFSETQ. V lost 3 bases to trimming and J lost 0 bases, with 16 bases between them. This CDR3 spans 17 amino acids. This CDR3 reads CASSSGTQYSSGNTIYF. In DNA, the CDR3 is TGCGCCAGCAGCTCAGGGACCCAGTACAGCTCTGGAAACACCATATATTTT.

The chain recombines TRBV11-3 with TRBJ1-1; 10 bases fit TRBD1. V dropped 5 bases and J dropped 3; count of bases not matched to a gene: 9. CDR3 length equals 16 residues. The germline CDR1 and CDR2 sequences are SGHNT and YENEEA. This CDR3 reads CASSPGQGNGHTEAFF. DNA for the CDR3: TGTGCCAGCAGCCCGGGACAGGGGAATGGGCACACTGAAGCTTTCTTT.

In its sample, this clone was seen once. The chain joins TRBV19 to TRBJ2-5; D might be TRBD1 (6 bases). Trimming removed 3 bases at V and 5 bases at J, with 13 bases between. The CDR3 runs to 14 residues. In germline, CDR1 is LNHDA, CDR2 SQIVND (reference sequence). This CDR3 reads CASSIRGQEETQYF. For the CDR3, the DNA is TGTGCCAGTAGTATCAGGGGCCAGGAGGAGACCCAGTACTTC. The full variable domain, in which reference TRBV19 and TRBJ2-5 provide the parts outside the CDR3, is DGGITQSPKYLFRKEGQNVTLSCEQNLNHDAMYWYRQDPGQGLRLIYYSQIVNDFQKGDIAEGYSVSREKKESFPLTVTSAQKNPTAFYLCASSIRGQEETQYFGPGTRLLVL.

The CDR3 is CASSPRGSRTEAFF. The CDR3 nucleotides are TGCGCCAGCAGCCCAAGGGGAAGTCGGACTGAAGCTTTCTTT. The chain carries TRBV5-1 and TRBJ1-1; D might be TRBD1 (5 bases). This CDR3 spans 14 amino acids. Trimming removed 4 bases at V and 5 bases at J, with 15 bases between. The germline V gene has CDR1 SGHRS and CDR2 YFSETQ.

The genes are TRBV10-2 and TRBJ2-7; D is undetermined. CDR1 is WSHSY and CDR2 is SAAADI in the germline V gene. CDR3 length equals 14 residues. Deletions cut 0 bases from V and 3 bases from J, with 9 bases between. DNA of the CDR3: TGCGCCAGCAGTGAGTCCGCCTGGGACTACGAGCAGTACTTC. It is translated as CASSESAWDYEQYF.

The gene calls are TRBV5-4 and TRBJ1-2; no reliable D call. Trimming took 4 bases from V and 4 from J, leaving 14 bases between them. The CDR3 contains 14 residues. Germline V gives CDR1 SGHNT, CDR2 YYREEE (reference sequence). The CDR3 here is CASSVYGWGYGYTF. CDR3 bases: TGTGCCAGCAGCGTGTACGGGTGGGGCTATGGCTACACCTTC.

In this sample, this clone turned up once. Written as DNA, the CDR3 is TGTGCCAGCAGTGAAAACAGCCAAGAGACCCAGTACTTC. Residues: CASSENSQETQYF. The chain has TRBV2 and TRBJ2-5; no definite D call. CDR3 length: 13 residues. Trimming pared 2 bases from V and 1 base from J, leaving 5 bases between. Germline lookup yields CDR1 SNHLY and CDR2 FYNNEI.

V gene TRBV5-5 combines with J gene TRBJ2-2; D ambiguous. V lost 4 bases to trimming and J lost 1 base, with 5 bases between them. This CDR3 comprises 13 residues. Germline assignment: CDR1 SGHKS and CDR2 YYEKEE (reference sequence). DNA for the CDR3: TGTGCCAGCAGCAAGGGGAACACCGGGGAGCTGTTTTTT. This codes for CASSKGNTGELFF.

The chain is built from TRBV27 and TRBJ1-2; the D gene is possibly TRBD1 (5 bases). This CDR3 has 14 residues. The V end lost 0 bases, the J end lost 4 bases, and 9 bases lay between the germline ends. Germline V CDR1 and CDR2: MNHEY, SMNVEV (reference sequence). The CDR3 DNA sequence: TGTGCCAGCAGTTTATCAGGGGATGGCTATGGCTACACCTTC. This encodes CASSLSGDGYGYTF.

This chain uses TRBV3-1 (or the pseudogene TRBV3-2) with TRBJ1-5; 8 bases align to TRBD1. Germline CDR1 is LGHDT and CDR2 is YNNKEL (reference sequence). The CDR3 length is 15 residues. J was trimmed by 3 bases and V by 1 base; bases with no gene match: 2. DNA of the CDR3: TGTGCCAGCAGCCAAGCAGGGGGCTACAATCAGCCCCAGCATTTT. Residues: CASSQAGGYNQPQHF.

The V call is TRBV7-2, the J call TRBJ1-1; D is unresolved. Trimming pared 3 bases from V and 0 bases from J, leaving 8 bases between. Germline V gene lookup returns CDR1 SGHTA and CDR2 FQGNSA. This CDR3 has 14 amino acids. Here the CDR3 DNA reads TGTGCCAGCAGCTTCAAAACACTGAACACTGAAGCTTTCTTT. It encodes CASSFKTLNTEAFF.

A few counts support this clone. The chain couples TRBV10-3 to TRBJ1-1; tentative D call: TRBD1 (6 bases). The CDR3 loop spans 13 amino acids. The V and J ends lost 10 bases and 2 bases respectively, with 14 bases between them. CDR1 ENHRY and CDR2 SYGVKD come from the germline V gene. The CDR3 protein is CASQDSLNTEAFF. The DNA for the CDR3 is TGTGCCAGTCAGGACAGTCTAAACACTGAAGCTTTCTTT.

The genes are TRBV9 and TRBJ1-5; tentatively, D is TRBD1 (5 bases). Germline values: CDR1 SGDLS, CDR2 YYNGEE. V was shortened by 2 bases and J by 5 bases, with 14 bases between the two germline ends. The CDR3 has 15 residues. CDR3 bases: TGTGCCAGCAGCGTCCGGGACGGACATGATCAGCCCCAGCATTTT. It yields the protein CASSVRDGHDQPQHF.

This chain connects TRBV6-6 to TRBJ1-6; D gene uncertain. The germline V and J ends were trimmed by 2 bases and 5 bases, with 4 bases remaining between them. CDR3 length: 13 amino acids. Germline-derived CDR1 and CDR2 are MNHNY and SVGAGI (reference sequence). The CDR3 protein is CASSYGNNSPLHF. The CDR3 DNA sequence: TGTGCCAGCAGTTACGGAAATAATTCACCCCTCCACTTT.

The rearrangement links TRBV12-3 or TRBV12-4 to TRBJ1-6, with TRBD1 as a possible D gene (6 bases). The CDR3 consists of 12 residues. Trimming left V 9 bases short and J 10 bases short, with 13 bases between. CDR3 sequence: CASQGRGSPLHF. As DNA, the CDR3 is TGTGCCAGTCAGGGGAGGGGATCACCCCTCCACTTT.

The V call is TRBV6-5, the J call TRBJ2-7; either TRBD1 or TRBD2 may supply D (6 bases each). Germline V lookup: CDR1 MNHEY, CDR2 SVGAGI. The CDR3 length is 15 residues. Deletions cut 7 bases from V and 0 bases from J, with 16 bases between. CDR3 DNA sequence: TGTGCCAGCATGATCCGGAGGGGGAACTCCTACGAGCAGTACTTC. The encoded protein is CASMIRRGNSYEQYF.